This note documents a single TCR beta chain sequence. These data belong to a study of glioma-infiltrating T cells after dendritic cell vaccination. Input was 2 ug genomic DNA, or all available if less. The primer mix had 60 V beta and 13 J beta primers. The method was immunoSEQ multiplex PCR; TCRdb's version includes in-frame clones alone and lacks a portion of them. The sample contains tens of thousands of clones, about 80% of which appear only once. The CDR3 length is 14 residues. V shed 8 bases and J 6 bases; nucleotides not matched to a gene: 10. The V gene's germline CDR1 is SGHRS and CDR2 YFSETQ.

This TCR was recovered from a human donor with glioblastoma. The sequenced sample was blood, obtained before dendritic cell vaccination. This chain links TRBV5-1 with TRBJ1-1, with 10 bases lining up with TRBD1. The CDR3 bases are TGCGCCAGTATCTCAGGACAGGGGGAAGCTGAAGCTTTCTTT. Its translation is CASISGQGEAEAFF.